The 25 T cell receptor beta chains listed next were all sequenced from one sample in a study of blood T cell repertoires in COVID-19. Assay: immunoSEQ multiplex PCR; the TCRdb copy retains only in-frame clones and omits some. The sample records over 100,000 clones, approximately 80% being singletons. Sequencing was done on a sample of peripheral blood. These receptors all come from a woman in her seventies with acute or convalescent COVID-19.

This rearrangement joins TRBV30 to TRBJ1-2; TRBD1 agrees at 8 bases. The CDR3 loop spans 15 amino acids. V shed 4 bases, J shed 7 bases, and the junction held 14 bases outside the gene matches. CDR1 is GTSNPN, CDR2 SVGIG, per germline (reference sequence). The CDR3 bases are TGTGCCTGGACCGTTTTGACAGGGGATTGGGTTGGCTACACCTTC. Translated, it gives CAWTVLTGDWVGYTF.

V and J are TRBV5-1 and TRBJ1-3; perhaps TRBD1 as D (5 bases). The germline gives CDR1 SGHRS, CDR2 YFSETQ. V shed 0 bases and J shed 0 bases, with 7 bases lying between them. The CDR3 totals 15 residues. CDR3 in amino acids: CASSLGQLSGNTIYF. CDR3 DNA: TGCGCCAGCAGCTTGGGACAGCTCTCTGGAAACACCATATATTTT.

The CDR3 sequence: CASTSGLRSSYNEQFF. CDR3 DNA: TGTGCCAGCACCTCGGGACTCCGGAGCTCCTACAATGAGCAGTTCTTC. The chain recombines TRBV6-6 with TRBJ2-1; tentative D call: TRBD2 (6 bases). CDR1 and CDR2 (germline): MNHNY, SVGAGI (reference sequence). V gave up 7 bases and J gave up 0 bases, with 16 bases separating them. The CDR3 totals 16 residues.

This clone was seen a handful of times. This sequence joins TRBV29-1 and TRBJ2-7; no clear D. Germline values: CDR1 SQVTM, CDR2 ANQGSEA. V was trimmed by 3 bases and J by 4 bases, leaving 7 bases between them. The CDR3 runs 11 residues. CDR3 bases: TGCAGCGTTGAGGTTCAGTACGAGCAGTACTTC. Translating gives CSVEVQYEQYF.

The genes are TRBV27 and TRBJ2-2, with 11 bases identical to TRBD2. The CDR3 has 17 residues. Trimming at V came to 6 bases and at J to 2 bases, leaving 8 bases not matched to a gene. CDR1 is MNHEY, CDR2 SMNVEV, per germline (reference sequence). The chain's CDR3 is CASSDTGTSGNTGELFF. For the CDR3, the DNA is TGTGCCAGCAGCGACACCGGGACTAGCGGAAACACCGGGGAGCTGTTTTTT.

The rearrangement joins TRBV11-2 to TRBJ1-5, with 9 bases lining up with TRBD1. V shed 3 bases and J 7 bases; nucleotides not matched to a gene: 4. The germline gives CDR1 SGHAT, CDR2 FQNNGV. The CDR3 is 14 amino acids. The chain's CDR3 is CASSLDRGGQPQHF. The CDR3 DNA sequence: TGTGCCAGCAGCTTGGACAGGGGAGGACAGCCCCAGCATTTT.

The chain recombines TRBV5-5 with TRBJ1-2; 7 nucleotides match TRBD1. Germline loops: CDR1 SGHKS, CDR2 YYEKEE (reference sequence). V was pared by 0 bases and J by 2 bases, with 4 bases of the junction left unmatched. CDR3 size: 15 residues. The CDR3 DNA sequence: TGTGCCAGCAGCTTGGCTCCGGACAGGAACTATGGCTACACCTTC. Protein: CASSLAPDRNYGYTF.

The chain uses TRBV28 and TRBJ2-5; 9 nucleotides agree with TRBD1. CDR3 length equals 16 residues. Germline CDR1 MDHEN, CDR2 SYDVKM. Trimming at V came to 6 bases and at J to 3 bases, leaving 11 bases not matched to a gene. The CDR3 sequence: CASSPLPGQGKETQYF. CDR3 sequence (DNA): TGTGCCAGCAGCCCCCTTCCGGGACAGGGTAAAGAGACCCAGTACTTC.

The CDR3: CASASGTGHEKLFF. The CDR3 nucleotides are TGTGCCAGCGCAAGCGGGACAGGGCACGAAAAACTGTTTTTT. The rearrangement links TRBV6-5 to TRBJ1-4; the match to TRBD1 covers 9 bases. In germline, CDR1 is MNHEY, CDR2 SVGAGI. The CDR3 runs to 14 residues. J gave up 8 bases and V 8 bases, and 9 bases lay outside the gene matches.

This chain joins TRBV20-1 and TRBJ1-2, with D unresolved. Germline V gene data show CDR1 as DFQATT and CDR2 as SNEGSKA (reference sequence). With 3 bases removed from V and 4 bases from J, the gap between germline ends came to 9 bases. The CDR3 is 12 amino acids. The CDR3 spells CSASPDFYGYTF. The CDR3 DNA sequence: TGCAGTGCTAGTCCAGATTTCTATGGCTACACCTTC.

This chain joins TRBV18 and TRBJ1-2, with TRBD1 matching over 7 bases. J was trimmed by 8 bases and V by 7 bases; bases with no gene match: 7. This CDR3 is 12 amino acids long. The germline V gene encodes CDR1 KGHSH and CDR2 LQKENI. Here the CDR3 DNA reads TGTGCCAGCTGGGGGAACAGGGGCGGCTACACCTTC. It translates to CASWGNRGGYTF.

The chain links TRBV12-3 or TRBV12-4 to TRBJ2-3; D call uncertain. The CDR3 totals 13 residues. V lost 4 bases to trimming and J lost 2 bases, with 7 bases between them. CDR3 DNA sequence: TGTGCCAGCAGTTCTAGACCCACAGATACGCAGTATTTT. As protein: CASSSRPTDTQYF.

This clone was detected once. The chain couples TRBV3-1 (or the pseudogene TRBV3-2) to TRBJ2-3; D possibly corresponds to TRBD2 (6 bases). Between the trimmed V and J ends, which lost 4 bases and 6 bases, there was a span of 14 bases. In germline, CDR1 is LGHDT, CDR2 YNNKEL (reference sequence). There are 14 residues in the CDR3. The CDR3 region has the DNA TGTGCCAGCAGCCTTTCCTCTAGCGCGGATACGCAGTATTTT. This translates into CASSLSSSADTQYF.

V and J are TRBV25-1 and TRBJ2-7, with a weak D call TRBD1 (5 bases). This CDR3 has 14 amino acids. V was clipped by 2 bases and J by 7 bases, with 15 bases between them. CDR1 MGHDK and CDR2 SYGVNS come from the germline V gene. In DNA, the CDR3 is TGTGCCAGCAGTGAAGGGGCAGGGCATAGGGAGCAGTACTTC. Translating it yields CASSEGAGHREQYF.

The chain uses TRBV5-1 and TRBJ2-5; 13 bases agree with TRBD2. The CDR3 has 17 residues. V lost 3 bases, J lost 0 bases, and 5 bases stayed unmatched. CDR1 is SGHRS and CDR2 is YFSETQ in the germline V gene. Written as DNA, the CDR3 is TGCGCCAGCAGCTGGAAACTAGCGGGGGGGTACCAAGAGACCCAGTACTTC. The encoded protein is CASSWKLAGGYQETQYF.

The chain carries TRBV24-1 and TRBJ2-1; TRBD2 agrees at 12 bases. J was trimmed by 1 base and V by 4 bases; bases with no gene match: 4. This CDR3 region has 17 residues. Per the germline V gene, CDR1 is KGHDR and CDR2 is SFDVKD. The CDR3 bases are TGTGCCACCAGTGACCTAACTAGCGGGAGGTCCTACAATGAGCAGTTCTTC. Translated, it gives CATSDLTSGRSYNEQFF.

The V call is TRBV18, the J call TRBJ2-3; D remains ambiguous. Trimming removed 0 bases at V and 3 bases at J, with 7 bases between. The length of the CDR3 is 14 residues. Germline CDR1 reads KGHSH; CDR2 reads LQKENI. The CDR3 protein is CASSPPRGTDTQYF. The CDR3 nucleotides are TGTGCCAGCTCACCACCTAGAGGAACAGATACGCAGTATTTT.

V usage is TRBV6-5 and J usage is TRBJ2-1; 10 bases fit TRBD1. There are 14 residues in the CDR3. Germline CDR1 MNHEY, CDR2 SVGAGI. Trimming removed 10 bases from V and 9 bases from J; junction bases left unmatched: 12. The CDR3 sequence is CATAFGTGVSEQFF. Here the CDR3 DNA reads TGTGCCACCGCTTTCGGGACAGGGGTCAGTGAGCAGTTCTTC.

This chain connects TRBV11-3 to TRBJ2-3; D remains ambiguous. The germline V gene encodes CDR1 SGHNT and CDR2 YENEEA. V was clipped by 1 base and J by 0 bases, with 5 bases between them. There are 14 residues in the CDR3. DNA of the CDR3: TGTGCCAGCAGCTTAGGGGCAAGCACAGATACGCAGTATTTT. Translation gives CASSLGASTDTQYF.

The chain combines TRBV7-9 with TRBJ2-1; TRBD2 matches at 8 bases. V shed 5 bases and J 0 bases; nucleotides not matched to a gene: 3. Germline V CDR1 and CDR2: SEHNR, FQNEAQ (reference sequence). This CDR3 is 15 amino acids long. The CDR3 sequence: CASSRGRSSYNEQFF. In DNA form, the CDR3 reads TGTGCCAGCAGCCGCGGGAGGAGCTCCTACAATGAGCAGTTCTTC.

This chain uses TRBV11-2 with TRBJ2-1; possible D gene TRBD2, 6 bases. This CDR3 comprises 13 residues. Germline V gives CDR1 SGHAT, CDR2 FQNNGV. Trimming pared 0 bases from V and 9 bases from J, leaving 9 bases between. CDR3: CASSLERGSEQFF. The CDR3 coding sequence is TGTGCCAGCAGCTTAGAGCGGGGTTCTGAGCAGTTCTTC.

The rearrangement links TRBV27 to TRBJ2-7, with 7 bases aligning to TRBD1. Germline V gene data show CDR1 as MNHEY and CDR2 as SMNVEV (reference sequence). V lost 6 bases to trimming and J lost 1 base; unmatched junction nucleotides: 6. This CDR3 contains 14 residues. The CDR3 DNA is TGTGCCAGCAGCCCACAGGGGAAATCCTACGAGCAGTACTTC. Residues: CASSPQGKSYEQYF.

The chain employs TRBV14 and TRBJ2-1; TRBD2 is a possible D gene (6 bases). Germline values: CDR1 SGHDN, CDR2 FVKESK. There are 16 residues in the CDR3. Trimming removed 1 base at V and 0 bases at J, with 10 bases between. CDR3 in DNA: TGTGCCAGCAGCCAAGGCCCGGACTACTCCTACAATGAGCAGTTCTTC. Residues: CASSQGPDYSYNEQFF.

J is TRBJ2-7 and V is TRBV6-5; TRBD1 aligns across 8 bases. V lost 5 bases, J lost 5 bases, and 8 bases stayed unmatched. CDR1 is MNHEY, CDR2 SVGAGI, per germline. This CDR3 is built from 14 residues. The CDR3 nucleotides read TGTGCCAGCAGTCGGACAGGGATTAGGAACGAGCAGTACTTC. It is translated as CASSRTGIRNEQYF.

V usage is TRBV28 and J usage is TRBJ1-4; D is unclear. The V end lost 2 bases, the J end lost 6 bases, and 13 bases lay between the germline ends. The CDR3 consists of 15 residues. The V gene's germline CDR1 is MDHEN and CDR2 SYDVKM. CDR3 coding DNA: TGTGCCAGCAGTTTACCCAATGTCGGGTATGAAAAACTGTTTTTT. This translates into CASSLPNVGYEKLFF.